This T cell receptor beta chain was captured by sequencing in a study of monozygotic twins with inflammatory bowel disease. The germline V gene has CDR1 DFQATT and CDR2 SNEGSKA (reference sequence). The CDR3 length is 13 residues. Sampling involved one blood draw (roughly 2.4 ml) for every donor. About this clonotype: Its antigen is undetermined.

Notes on the study in general: Relative clonotype sharing with others was diminished in IBD patients versus healthy twins, particularly with disease activity.

Following a re-call of the 5' RACE reads, TCRdb has one entry per CDR3 protein and lacks DNA. The table for this sample gives some 200,000 distinct CDR3 sequences. The TCR originated in a human donor with ulcerative colitis or Crohn's disease, or a healthy co-twin of an affected twin (not recorded which). This chain connects TRBV20-1 to TRBJ1-4; TCRdb picks TRBD1, but there is no DNA to check that call. The specimen sequenced was blood. CDR3 sequence reads: CSAIPDKNEKLFF.